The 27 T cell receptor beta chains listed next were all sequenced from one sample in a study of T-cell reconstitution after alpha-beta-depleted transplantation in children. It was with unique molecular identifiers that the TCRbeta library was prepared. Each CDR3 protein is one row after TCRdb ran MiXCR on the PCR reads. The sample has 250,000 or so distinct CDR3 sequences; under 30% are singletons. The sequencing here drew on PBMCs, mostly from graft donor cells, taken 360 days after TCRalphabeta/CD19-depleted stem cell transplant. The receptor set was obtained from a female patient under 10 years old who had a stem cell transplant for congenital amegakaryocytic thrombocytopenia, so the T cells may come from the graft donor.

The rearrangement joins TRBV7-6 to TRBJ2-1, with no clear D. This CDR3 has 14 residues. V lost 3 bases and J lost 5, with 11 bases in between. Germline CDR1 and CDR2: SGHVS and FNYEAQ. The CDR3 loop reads CASSFAGPNNEQFF. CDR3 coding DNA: TGTGCCAGCAGCTTTGCTGGACCCAACAATGAGCAGTTCTTC.

The CDR3, as DNA: TGCGCCAGCAGCCAAGGGGCGAGGGGAAAGCCCTACAATGAGCAGTTCTTC. Translation gives CASSQGARGKPYNEQFF. V is TRBV4-1 and J is TRBJ2-1; D is possibly TRBD1 or TRBD2 (5 bases each). The germline gives CDR1 MGHRA, CDR2 YSYEKL. The CDR3 length is 17 residues. Trimming removed 1 base from V and 2 bases from J, with 15 bases in between.

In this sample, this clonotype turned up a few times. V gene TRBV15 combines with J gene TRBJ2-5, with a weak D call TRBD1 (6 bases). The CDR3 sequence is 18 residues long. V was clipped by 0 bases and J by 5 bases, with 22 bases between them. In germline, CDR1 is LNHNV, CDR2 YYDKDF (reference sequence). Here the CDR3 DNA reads TGTGCCACCAGCAGAGATCCCCCTACGACTTTTGGGGGCGAGACCCAGTACTTC. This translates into CATSRDPPTTFGGETQYF.

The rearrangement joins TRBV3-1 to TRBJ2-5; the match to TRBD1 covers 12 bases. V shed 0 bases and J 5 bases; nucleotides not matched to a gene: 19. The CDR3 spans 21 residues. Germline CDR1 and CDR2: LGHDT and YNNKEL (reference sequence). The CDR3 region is CASSQDRTGQGAIWVGETQYF. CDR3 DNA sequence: TGTGCCAGCAGCCAAGATCGGACGGGACAGGGGGCTATATGGGTAGGGGAGACCCAGTACTTC.

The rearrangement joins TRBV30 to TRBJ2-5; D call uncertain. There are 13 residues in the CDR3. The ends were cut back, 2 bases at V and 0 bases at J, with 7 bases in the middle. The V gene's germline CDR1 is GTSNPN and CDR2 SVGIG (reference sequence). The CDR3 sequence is CAWSWQDQETQYF. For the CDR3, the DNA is TGTGCCTGGAGTTGGCAGGACCAAGAGACCCAGTACTTC.

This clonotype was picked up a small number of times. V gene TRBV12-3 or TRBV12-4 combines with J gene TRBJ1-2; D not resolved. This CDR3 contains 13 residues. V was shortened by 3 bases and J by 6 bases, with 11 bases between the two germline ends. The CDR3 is CASSFGQPHGYTF. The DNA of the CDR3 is TGTGCCAGCAGTTTCGGTCAGCCCCATGGCTACACCTTC.

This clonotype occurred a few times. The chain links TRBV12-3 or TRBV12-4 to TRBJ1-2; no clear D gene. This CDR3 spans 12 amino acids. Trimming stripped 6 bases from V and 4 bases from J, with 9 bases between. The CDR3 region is CASSTTGYGYTF. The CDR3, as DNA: TGTGCCAGCAGCACCACTGGCTATGGCTACACCTTC.

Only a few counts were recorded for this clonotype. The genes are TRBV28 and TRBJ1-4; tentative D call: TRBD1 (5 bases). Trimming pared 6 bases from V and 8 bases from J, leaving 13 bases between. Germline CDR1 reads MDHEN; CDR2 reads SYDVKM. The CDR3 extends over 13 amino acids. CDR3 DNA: TGTGCCAGCAGGAAAGGGACTGCCGAAAAACTGTTTTTT. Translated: CASRKGTAEKLFF.

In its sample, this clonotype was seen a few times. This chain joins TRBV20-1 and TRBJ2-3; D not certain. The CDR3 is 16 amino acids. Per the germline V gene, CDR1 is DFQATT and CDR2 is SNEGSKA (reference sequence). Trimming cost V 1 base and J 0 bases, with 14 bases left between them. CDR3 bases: TGCAGTGCTAGAGCAGTGGCAGCCACTAGCACAGATACGCAGTATTTT. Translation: CSARAVAATSTDTQYF.

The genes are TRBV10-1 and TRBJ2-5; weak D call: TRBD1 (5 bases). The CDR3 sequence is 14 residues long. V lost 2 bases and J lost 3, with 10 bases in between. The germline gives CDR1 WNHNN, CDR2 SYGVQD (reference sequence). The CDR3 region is CASSEGGREETQYF. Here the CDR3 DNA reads TGCGCCAGCAGTGAGGGCGGCAGGGAAGAGACCCAGTACTTC.

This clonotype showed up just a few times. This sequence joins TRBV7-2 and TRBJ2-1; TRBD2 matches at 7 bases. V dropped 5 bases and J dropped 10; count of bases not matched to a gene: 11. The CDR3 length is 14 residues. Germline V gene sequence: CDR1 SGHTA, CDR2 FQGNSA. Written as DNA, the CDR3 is TGTGCCAGCAGCGCGCTAGGTGGGAGGGACGAGCAGTTCTTC. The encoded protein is CASSALGGRDEQFF.

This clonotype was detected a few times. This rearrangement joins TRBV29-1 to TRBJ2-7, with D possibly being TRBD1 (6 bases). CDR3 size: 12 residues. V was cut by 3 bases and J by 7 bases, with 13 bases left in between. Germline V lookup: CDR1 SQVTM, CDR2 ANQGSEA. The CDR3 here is CSVDVGALEQYF. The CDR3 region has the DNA TGCAGCGTTGACGTGGGGGCGCTTGAGCAGTACTTC.

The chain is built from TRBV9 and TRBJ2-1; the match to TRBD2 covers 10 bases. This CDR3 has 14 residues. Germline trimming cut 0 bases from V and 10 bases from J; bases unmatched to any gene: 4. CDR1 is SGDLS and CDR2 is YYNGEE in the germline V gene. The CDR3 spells CASSVVGTSVEQFF. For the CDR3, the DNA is TGTGCCAGCAGCGTAGTCGGGACTAGCGTCGAGCAGTTCTTC.

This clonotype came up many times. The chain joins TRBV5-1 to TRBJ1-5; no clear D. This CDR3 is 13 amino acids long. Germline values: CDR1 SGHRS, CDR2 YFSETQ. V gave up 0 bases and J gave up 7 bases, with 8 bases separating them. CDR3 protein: CASSLEGGQPQHF. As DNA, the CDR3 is TGCGCCAGCAGCTTGGAGGGAGGCCAGCCCCAGCATTTT.

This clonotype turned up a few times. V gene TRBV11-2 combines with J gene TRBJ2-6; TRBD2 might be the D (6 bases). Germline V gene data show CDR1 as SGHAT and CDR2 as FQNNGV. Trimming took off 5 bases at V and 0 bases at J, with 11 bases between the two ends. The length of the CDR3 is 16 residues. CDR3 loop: CASSIPGVSGANVLTF. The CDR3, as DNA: TGTGCCAGCAGCATCCCGGGGGTCTCTGGGGCCAACGTCCTGACTTTC.

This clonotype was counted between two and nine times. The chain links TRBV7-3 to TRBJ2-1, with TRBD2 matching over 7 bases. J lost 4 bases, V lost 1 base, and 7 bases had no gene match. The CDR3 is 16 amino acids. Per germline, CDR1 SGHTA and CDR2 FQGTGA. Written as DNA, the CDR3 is TGTGCCAGCAGCTTAATACGGGCTAGCGGTTACAATGAGCAGTTCTTC. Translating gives CASSLIRASGYNEQFF.

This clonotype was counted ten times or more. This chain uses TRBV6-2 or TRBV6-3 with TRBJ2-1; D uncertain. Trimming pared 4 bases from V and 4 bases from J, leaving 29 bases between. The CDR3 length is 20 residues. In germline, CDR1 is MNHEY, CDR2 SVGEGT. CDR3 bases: TGTGCCAGCAGTTTCCCGATGTTCCAGTTCTACGGCGGATGGTACAATGAGCAGTTCTTC. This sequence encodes CASSFPMFQFYGGWYNEQFF.

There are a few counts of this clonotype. The CDR3 protein is CASSYLPPWFAGANVLTF. DNA for the CDR3: TGTGCCAGCAGTTACTTACCCCCTTGGTTTGCCGGGGCCAACGTCCTGACTTTC. The rearrangement joins TRBV6-5 to TRBJ2-6; the D is unclear. Germline V lookup: CDR1 MNHEY, CDR2 SVGAGI. CDR3 size: 18 residues. Trimming took 1 base from V and 4 from J, leaving 17 bases between them.

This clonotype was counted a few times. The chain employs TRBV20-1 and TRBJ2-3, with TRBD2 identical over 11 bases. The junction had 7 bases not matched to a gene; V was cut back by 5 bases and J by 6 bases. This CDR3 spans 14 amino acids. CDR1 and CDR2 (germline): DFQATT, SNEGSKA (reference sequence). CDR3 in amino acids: CSASGLAGPDTQYF. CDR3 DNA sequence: TGCAGTGCTTCCGGACTAGCGGGTCCCGATACGCAGTATTTT.

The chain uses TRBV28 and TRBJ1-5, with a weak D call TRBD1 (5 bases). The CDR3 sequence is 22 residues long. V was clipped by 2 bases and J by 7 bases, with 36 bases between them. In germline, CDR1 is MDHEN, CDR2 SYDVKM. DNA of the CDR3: TGTGCCAGCAGTTTAGGGCCAGGTAGCTCCGGTCATCCTAGGGGCTGGGTCCAGCCCCAGCATTTT. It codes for CASSLGPGSSGHPRGWVQPQHF.

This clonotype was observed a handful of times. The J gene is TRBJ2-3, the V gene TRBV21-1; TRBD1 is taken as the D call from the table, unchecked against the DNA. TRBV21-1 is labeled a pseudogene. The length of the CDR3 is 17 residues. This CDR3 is CASRDRRINSSTDTQYF. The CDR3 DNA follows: TGTGCCAGCAGGGACAGGAGGATAAACTCTAGCACAGATACGCAGTATTTT.

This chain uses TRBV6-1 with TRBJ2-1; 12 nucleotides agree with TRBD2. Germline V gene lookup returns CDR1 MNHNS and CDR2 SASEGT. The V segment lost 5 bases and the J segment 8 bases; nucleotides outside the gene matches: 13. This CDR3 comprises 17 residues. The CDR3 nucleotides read TGTGCCAGCAGTCCGCGACTAGCGGGAGTAGTGATGCATGAGCAGTTCTTC. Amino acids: CASSPRLAGVVMHEQFF.

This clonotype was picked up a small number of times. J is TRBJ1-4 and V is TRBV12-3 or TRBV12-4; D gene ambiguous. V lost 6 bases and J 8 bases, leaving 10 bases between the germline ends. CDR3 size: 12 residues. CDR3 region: CASSLSGEKLFF. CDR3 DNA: TGTGCCAGCAGCCTCTCGGGGGAAAAACTGTTTTTT.

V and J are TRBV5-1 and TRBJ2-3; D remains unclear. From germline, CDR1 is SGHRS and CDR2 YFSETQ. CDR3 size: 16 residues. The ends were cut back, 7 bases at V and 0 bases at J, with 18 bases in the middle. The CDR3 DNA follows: TGCGCCAGCCGACAATACTCGATAACTAGCACAGATACGCAGTATTTT. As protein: CASRQYSITSTDTQYF.

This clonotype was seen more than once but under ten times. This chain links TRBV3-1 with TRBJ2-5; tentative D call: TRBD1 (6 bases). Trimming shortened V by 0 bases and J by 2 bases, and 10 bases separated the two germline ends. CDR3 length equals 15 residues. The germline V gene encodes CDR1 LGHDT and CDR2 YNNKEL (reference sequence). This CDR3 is CASSQDRTAQETQYF. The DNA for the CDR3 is TGTGCCAGCAGCCAAGATCGGACAGCTCAAGAGACCCAGTACTTC.

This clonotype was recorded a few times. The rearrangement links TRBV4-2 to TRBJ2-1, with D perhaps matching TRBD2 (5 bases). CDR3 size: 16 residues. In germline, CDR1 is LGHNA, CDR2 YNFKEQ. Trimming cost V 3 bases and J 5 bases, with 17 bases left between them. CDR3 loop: CASSQLKDGGDNEQFF. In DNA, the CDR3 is TGTGCCAGCAGCCAGCTAAAGGACGGAGGCGACAATGAGCAGTTCTTC.

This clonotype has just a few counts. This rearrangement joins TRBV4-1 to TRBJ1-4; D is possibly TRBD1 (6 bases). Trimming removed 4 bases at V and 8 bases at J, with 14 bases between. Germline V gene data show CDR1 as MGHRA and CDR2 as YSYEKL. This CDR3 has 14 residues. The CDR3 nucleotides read TGCGCCAGCAGCCCCGCGGGACACCGCGAAAAACTGTTTTTT. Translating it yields CASSPAGHREKLFF.